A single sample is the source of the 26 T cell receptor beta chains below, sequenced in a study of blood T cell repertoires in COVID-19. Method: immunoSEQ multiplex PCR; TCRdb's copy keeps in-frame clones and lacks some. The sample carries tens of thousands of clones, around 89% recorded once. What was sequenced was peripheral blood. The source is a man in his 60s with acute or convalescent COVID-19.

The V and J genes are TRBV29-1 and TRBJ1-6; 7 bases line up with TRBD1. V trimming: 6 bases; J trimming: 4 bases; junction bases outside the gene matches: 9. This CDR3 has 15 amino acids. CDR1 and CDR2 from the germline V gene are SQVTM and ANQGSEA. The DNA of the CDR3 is TGCAGCGTCACCCTCGGGACAGAATATAATTCACCCCTCCACTTT. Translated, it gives CSVTLGTEYNSPLHF. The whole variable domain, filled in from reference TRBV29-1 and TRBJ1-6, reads SAVISQKPSRDICQRGTSLTIQCQVDSQVTMMFWYRQQPGQSLTLIATANQGSEATYESGFVIDKFPISRPNLTFSTLTVSNMSPEDSSIYLCSVTLGTEYNSPLHFGNGTRLTVT.

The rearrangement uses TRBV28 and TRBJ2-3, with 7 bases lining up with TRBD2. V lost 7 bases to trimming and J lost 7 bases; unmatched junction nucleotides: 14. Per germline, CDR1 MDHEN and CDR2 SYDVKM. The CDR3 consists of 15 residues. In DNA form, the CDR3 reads TGTGCCAGCAACGCGGGAGCCCGTACATCAAATACGCAGTATTTT. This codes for CASNAGARTSNTQYF.

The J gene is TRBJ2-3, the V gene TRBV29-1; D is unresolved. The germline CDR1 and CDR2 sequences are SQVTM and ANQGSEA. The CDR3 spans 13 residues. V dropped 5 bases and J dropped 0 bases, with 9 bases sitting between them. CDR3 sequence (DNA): TGCAGCGTTTCTCTAATGAGCACAGATACGCAGTATTTT. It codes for CSVSLMSTDTQYF.

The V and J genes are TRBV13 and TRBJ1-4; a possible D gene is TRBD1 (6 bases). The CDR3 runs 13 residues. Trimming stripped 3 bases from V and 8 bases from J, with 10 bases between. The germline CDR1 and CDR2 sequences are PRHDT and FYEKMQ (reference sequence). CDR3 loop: CASSFADREKLFF. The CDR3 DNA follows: TGTGCCAGCAGCTTCGCCGACAGGGAAAAACTGTTTTTT.

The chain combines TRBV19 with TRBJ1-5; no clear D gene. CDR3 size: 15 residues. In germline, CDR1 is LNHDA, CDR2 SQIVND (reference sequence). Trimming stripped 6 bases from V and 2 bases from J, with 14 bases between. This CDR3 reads CASSSHVRGNQPQHF. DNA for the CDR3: TGTGCCAGTAGCTCACACGTCCGGGGCAATCAGCCCCAGCATTTT.

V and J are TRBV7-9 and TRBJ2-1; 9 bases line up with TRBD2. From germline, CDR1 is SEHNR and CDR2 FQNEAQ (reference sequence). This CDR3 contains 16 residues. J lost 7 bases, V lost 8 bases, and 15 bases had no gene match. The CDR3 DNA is TGTGCCAGCGACTCACTATACGGGCTAGCGGGAAATGAGCAGTTCTTC. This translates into CASDSLYGLAGNEQFF.

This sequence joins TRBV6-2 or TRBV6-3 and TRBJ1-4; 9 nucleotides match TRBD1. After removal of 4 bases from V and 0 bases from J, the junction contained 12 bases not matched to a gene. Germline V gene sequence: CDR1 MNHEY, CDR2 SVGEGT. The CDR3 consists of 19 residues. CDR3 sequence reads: CASSSRDRVATTTNEKLFF. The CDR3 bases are TGTGCCAGCAGTTCCCGGGACAGGGTTGCGACTACAACTAATGAAAAACTGTTTTTT.

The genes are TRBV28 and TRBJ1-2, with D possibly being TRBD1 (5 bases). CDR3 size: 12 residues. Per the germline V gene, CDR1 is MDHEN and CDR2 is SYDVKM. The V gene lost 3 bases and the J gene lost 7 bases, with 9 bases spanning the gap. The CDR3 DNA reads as TGTGCCAGCAGTTTGGGTAGGGGTGGCTACACCTTC. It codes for CASSLGRGGYTF.

The CDR3 sequence: CASSQVRRNMNTEAFF. CDR3 in DNA: TGTGCCAGCAGCCAAGTGAGGCGCAACATGAACACTGAAGCTTTCTTT. V gene TRBV3-1 (or the pseudogene TRBV3-2) combines with J gene TRBJ1-1; D uncertain. The CDR3 is made up of 16 amino acids. The germline gives CDR1 LGHDT, CDR2 YNNKEL (reference sequence). Trimming took 1 base from V and 0 from J, leaving 12 bases between them.

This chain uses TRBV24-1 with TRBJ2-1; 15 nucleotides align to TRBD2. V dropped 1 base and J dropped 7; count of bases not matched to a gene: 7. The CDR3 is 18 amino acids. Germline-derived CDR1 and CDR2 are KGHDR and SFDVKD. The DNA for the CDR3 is TGTGCCACCAGTGATTTCAAGGGACTAGCGGGAGGTAGGAATGAGCAGTTCTTC. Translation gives CATSDFKGLAGGRNEQFF.

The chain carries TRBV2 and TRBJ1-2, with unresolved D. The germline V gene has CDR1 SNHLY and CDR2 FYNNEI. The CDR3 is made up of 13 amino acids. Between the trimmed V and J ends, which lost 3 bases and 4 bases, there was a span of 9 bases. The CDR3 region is CASSESEIYGYTF. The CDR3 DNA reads TGTGCCAGCAGTGAGTCAGAAATCTATGGCTACACCTTC.

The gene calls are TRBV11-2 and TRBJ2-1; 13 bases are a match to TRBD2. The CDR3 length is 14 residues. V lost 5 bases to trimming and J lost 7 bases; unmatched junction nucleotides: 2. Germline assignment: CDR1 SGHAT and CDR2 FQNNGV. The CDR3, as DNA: TGTGCCAGCAGCGGGACTAGCGGGGAGAATGAGCAGTTCTTC. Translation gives CASSGTSGENEQFF.

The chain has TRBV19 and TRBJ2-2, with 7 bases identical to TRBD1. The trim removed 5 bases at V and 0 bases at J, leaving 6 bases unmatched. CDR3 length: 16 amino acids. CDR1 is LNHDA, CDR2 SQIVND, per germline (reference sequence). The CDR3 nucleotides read TGTGCCAGTAGTGCGAGACAGGGCGCGAACACCGGGGAGCTGTTTTTT. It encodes CASSARQGANTGELFF.

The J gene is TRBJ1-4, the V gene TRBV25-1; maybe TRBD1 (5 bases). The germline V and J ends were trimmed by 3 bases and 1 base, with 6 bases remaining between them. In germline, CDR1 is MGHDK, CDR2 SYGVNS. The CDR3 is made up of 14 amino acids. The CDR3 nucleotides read TGTGCCAGCAGTGATGACAGAACTAATGAAAAACTGTTTTTT. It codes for CASSDDRTNEKLFF.

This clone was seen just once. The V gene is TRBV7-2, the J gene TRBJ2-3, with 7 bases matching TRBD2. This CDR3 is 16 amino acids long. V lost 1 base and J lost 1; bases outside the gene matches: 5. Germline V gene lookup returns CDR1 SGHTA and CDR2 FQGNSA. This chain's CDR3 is CASSLGDYPRTDTQYF. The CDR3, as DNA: TGTGCCAGCAGCTTAGGGGACTACCCCCGCACAGATACGCAGTATTTT.

DNA for the CDR3: TGTGCCAGCCTAACAGGGTACGAAGCTTTCTTT. Protein: CASLTGYEAFF. V is TRBV12-3 or TRBV12-4 and J is TRBJ1-1, with D tentatively TRBD1 (6 bases). Between the trimmed V and J ends, which lost 8 bases and 8 bases, there was a span of 12 bases. The CDR3 consists of 11 residues.

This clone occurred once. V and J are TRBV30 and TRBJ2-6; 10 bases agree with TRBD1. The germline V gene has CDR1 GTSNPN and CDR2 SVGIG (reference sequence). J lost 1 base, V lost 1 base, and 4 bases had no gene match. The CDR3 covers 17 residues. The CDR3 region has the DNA TGTGCCTGGAGTGGGACAGGGGGTCCTTCTGGGGCCAACGTCCTGACTTTC. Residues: CAWSGTGGPSGANVLTF.

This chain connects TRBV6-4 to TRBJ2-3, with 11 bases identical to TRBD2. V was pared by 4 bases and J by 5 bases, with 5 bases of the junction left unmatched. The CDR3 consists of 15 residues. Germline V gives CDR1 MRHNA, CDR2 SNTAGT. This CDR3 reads CASSVLAGVVDTQYF. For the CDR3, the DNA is TGTGCCAGCAGTGTACTAGCGGGAGTGGTAGATACGCAGTATTTT.

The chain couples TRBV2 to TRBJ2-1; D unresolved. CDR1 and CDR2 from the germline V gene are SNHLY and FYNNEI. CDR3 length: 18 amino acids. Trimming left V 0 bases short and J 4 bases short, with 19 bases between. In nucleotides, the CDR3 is TGTGCCAGCAGTGAAGCGTCTCAAAGCCGTAGCTATTACAATGAGCAGTTCTTC. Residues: CASSEASQSRSYYNEQFF.

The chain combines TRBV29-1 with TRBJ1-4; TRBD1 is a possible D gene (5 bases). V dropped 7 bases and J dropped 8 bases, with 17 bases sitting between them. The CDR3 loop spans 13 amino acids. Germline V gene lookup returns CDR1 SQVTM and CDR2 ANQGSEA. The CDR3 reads CSGGEGQREKLFF. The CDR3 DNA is TGCAGCGGCGGGGAGGGGCAGAGGGAAAAACTGTTTTTT.

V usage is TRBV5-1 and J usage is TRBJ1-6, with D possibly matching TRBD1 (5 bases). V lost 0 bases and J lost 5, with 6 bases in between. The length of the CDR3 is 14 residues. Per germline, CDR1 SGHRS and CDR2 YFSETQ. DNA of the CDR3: TGCGCCAGCAGCTTGGGACAGAATAATTCACCCCTCCACTTT. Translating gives CASSLGQNNSPLHF.

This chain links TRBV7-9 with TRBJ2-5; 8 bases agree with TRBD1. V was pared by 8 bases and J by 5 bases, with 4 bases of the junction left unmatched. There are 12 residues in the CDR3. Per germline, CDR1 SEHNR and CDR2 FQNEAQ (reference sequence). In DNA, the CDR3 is TGTGCCAGCGCGACAGGGGTTGAGACCCAGTACTTC. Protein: CASATGVETQYF.

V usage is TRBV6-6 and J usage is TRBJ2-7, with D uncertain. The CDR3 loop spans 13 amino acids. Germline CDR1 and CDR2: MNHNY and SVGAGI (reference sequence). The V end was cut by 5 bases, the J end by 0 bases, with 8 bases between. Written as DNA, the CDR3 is TGTGCCAGCAGTCTTGCTATCTCCTACGAGCAGTACTTC. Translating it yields CASSLAISYEQYF.

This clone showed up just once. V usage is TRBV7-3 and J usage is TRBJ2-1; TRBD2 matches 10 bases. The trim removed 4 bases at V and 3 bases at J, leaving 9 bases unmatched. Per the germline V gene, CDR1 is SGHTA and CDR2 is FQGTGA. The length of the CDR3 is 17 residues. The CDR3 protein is CASSSRTSGKGYNEQFF. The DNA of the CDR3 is TGTGCCAGCAGCTCACGGACTAGCGGAAAAGGCTACAATGAGCAGTTCTTC.

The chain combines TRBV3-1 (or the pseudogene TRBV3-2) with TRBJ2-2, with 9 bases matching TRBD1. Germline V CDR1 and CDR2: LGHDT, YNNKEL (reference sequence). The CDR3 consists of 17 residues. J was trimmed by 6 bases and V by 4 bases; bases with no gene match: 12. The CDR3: CASSRGIGTGNPGELFF. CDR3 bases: TGTGCCAGCAGCCGAGGAATAGGGACAGGGAATCCCGGGGAGCTGTTTTTT.

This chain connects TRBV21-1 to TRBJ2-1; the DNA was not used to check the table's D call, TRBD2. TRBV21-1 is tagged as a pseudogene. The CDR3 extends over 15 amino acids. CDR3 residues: CASSNHTLGGNEQFF. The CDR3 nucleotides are TGTGCCAGCAGCAACCACACTTTGGGGGGGAATGAGCAGTTCTTC.